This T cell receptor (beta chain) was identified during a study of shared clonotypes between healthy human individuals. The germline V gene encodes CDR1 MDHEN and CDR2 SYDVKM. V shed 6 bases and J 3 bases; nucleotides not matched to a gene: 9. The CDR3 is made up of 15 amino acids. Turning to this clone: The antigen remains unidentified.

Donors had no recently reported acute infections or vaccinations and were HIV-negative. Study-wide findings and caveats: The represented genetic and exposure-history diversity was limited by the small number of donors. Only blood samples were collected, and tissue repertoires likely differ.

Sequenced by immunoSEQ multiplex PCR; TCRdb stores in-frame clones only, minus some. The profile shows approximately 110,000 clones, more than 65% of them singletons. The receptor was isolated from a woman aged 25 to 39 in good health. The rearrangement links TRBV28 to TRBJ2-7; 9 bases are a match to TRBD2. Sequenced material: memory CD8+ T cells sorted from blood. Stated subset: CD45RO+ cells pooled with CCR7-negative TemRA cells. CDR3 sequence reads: CASSLRRLADYEQYF. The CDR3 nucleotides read TGTGCCAGCAGCCTCAGGAGACTAGCGGACTACGAGCAGTACTTC.